This T cell receptor beta chain came from a study of shared clonotypes between healthy human individuals. In the CD4+ fraction, cells were divided into CD45RA+ naive and CD45RA-negative memory subsets. This CDR3 is 17 amino acids long. Trimming stripped 1 base from V and 1 base from J, with 13 bases between. Germline-derived CDR1 and CDR2 are LGHNA and YSLEER. The material for each subset, its genomic DNA, was split evenly across several immunoSEQ plates. Repertoires were generated with immunoSEQ multiplex PCR, while TCRdb's copy carries only in-frame clones and drops some. The table has 2 million to 3 million clones, under 95% seen once. To note about this clone: Its antigen is still unknown.

Study results and limitations: Limitation of the genetic and exposure-history diversity represented came from the few donors.

The J gene is TRBJ2-2, the V gene TRBV4-3; D might be TRBD2 (5 bases). The clonotype originates from a man between 18 and 29 years old in good health. Some clones in this sample may be carry-over from other donors' samples. What was sequenced was naive CD4+ T cells from PBMCs. Documented subset: CD45RA+ positively selected. CDR3 nucleotide sequence: TGCGCCAGCAGCCAAGTAGTGAGGGAATTGAACACCGGGGAGCTGTTTTTT. Protein sequence: CASSQVVRELNTGELFF.